These 24 T cell receptor beta chains were sequenced from one sample in a study of cytomegalovirus exposure and HLA in healthy donors. TCRdb keeps only in-frame clones here, not all; method: immunoSEQ multiplex PCR. The table lists 250,000 or so clones, about 90% of them singletons, with about 12% in the top ten. Sequenced material: PBMCs. Every receptor here comes from a man between 18 and 29 years old in good health and CMV-seropositive.

The V gene is TRBV9, the J gene TRBJ1-2; 9 nucleotides align to TRBD1. J was trimmed by 4 bases and V by 0 bases; bases with no gene match: 7. The CDR3 is 16 residues long. Germline values: CDR1 SGDLS, CDR2 YYNGEE. The DNA for the CDR3 is TGTGCCAGCAGCGTAGCTTCGACAGGGGGAACCTATGGCTACACCTTC. It is translated as CASSVASTGGTYGYTF. Full variable domain (remainder filled in from reference TRBV9 and TRBJ1-2): DSGVTQTPKHLITATGQRVTLRCSPRSGDLSVYWYQQSLDQGLQFLIQYYNGEERAKGNILERFSAQQFPDLHSELNLSSLELGDSALYFCASSVASTGGTYGYTFGSGTRLTVV.

The chain is built from TRBV10-1 and TRBJ2-7; D ambiguous. Trimming left V 7 bases short and J 0 bases short, with 10 bases between. CDR3 size: 13 residues. Germline CDR1 and CDR2: WNHNN and SYGVQD (reference sequence). The CDR3: CASMPVSSYEQYF. CDR3 sequence (DNA): TGCGCCAGCATGCCTGTAAGCTCCTACGAGCAGTACTTC.

This clone has a handful of counts. The chain recombines TRBV4-1 with TRBJ1-3, with D tentatively TRBD1 (6 bases). Trimming cost V 2 bases and J 5 bases, with 13 bases left between them. CDR1 is MGHRA and CDR2 is YSYEKL in the germline V gene. This CDR3 region has 15 residues. CDR3 amino acids: CASSQLQGGRNTIYF. DNA of the CDR3: TGCGCCAGCAGCCAATTACAGGGAGGCCGAAACACCATATATTTT.

The chain has TRBV7-2 and TRBJ2-3; D gene ambiguous. The ends were cut back, 1 base at V and 0 bases at J, with 5 bases in the middle. The germline V gene encodes CDR1 SGHTA and CDR2 FQGNSA. There are 14 residues in the CDR3. CDR3 loop: CASSLGQSTDTQYF. DNA for the CDR3: TGTGCCAGCAGCTTAGGGCAGAGCACAGATACGCAGTATTTT.

The genes are TRBV6-5 and TRBJ1-2, with D perhaps TRBD1 (5 bases). This CDR3 spans 16 amino acids. Trimming removed 0 bases at V and 6 bases at J, with 17 bases between. Germline V gene lookup returns CDR1 MNHEY and CDR2 SVGAGI. CDR3 in amino acids: CASSYSSGTLTHGYTF. The CDR3 region has the DNA TGTGCCAGCAGTTACTCTTCGGGGACTCTAACCCATGGCTACACCTTC.

The chain employs TRBV25-1 and TRBJ2-2; D is uncertain. This CDR3 is built from 11 residues. Germline CDR1 MGHDK, CDR2 SYGVNS. Trimming shortened V by 6 bases and J by 3 bases, and 2 bases separated the two germline ends. Here the CDR3 reads CASSHTGELFF. The CDR3 DNA sequence: TGTGCCAGCAGCCACACCGGGGAGCTGTTTTTT. Full variable domain (missing parts from reference TRBV25-1 and TRBJ2-2): EADIYQTPRYLVIGTGKKITLECSQTMGHDKMYWYQQDPGMELHLIHYSYGVNSTEKGDLSSESTVSRIRTEHFPLTLESARPSHTSQYLCASSHTGELFFGEGSRLTVL.

This clone was detected once. The CDR3 reads CASRGFPGGNQPQHF. The CDR3 nucleotides read TGTGCCAGTAGAGGGTTCCCAGGAGGCAATCAGCCCCAGCATTTT. The J gene is TRBJ1-5, the V gene TRBV19; no firm D call. Per the germline V gene, CDR1 is LNHDA and CDR2 is SQIVND (reference sequence). The CDR3 totals 15 residues. With 6 bases removed from V and 2 bases from J, the gap between germline ends came to 14 bases.

The chain is built from TRBV5-4 and TRBJ2-7; TRBD1 matches at 8 bases. The CDR3 totals 15 residues. Germline CDR1 and CDR2: SGHNT and YYREEE (reference sequence). Germline trimming cut 3 bases from V and 6 bases from J; bases unmatched to any gene: 11. The CDR3 nucleotides read TGTGCCAGCAGCTACTACAGGGGGTCCTTGGGCGAGCAGTACTTC. Encoded protein: CASSYYRGSLGEQYF.

The V gene is TRBV25-1, the J gene TRBJ2-3; 9 bases line up with TRBD1. Per germline, CDR1 MGHDK and CDR2 SYGVNS. This CDR3 region has 16 residues. J gave up 2 bases and V 4 bases, and 7 bases lay outside the gene matches. Here the CDR3 reads CASSGPGTGYTDTQYF. CDR3 bases: TGTGCCAGCAGTGGTCCCGGGACAGGGTACACAGATACGCAGTATTTT.

The V gene is TRBV27, the J gene TRBJ1-1; no clear D. The V gene's germline CDR1 is MNHEY and CDR2 SMNVEV (reference sequence). V was cut by 6 bases and J by 3 bases, with 14 bases left in between. The CDR3 has 14 amino acids. The CDR3 sequence is CASRTLNPDTEAFF. Here the CDR3 DNA reads TGTGCCAGCAGAACCCTCAATCCGGACACTGAAGCTTTCTTT.

The CDR3 DNA sequence: TGCGCCAGCAGCCACCTGACGGGGTACGAGCAGTACTTC. It encodes CASSHLTGYEQYF. V usage is TRBV4-1 and J usage is TRBJ2-7, with D possibly matching TRBD2 (5 bases). The CDR3 is 13 amino acids. Germline lookup yields CDR1 MGHRA and CDR2 YSYEKL. The V end was cut by 3 bases, the J end by 4 bases, with 10 bases between.

The V and J genes are TRBV6-6 and TRBJ1-5, with 8 bases aligning to TRBD1. The CDR3 contains 14 residues. V shed 6 bases and J 11 bases; nucleotides not matched to a gene: 12. Germline loops: CDR1 MNHNY, CDR2 SVGAGI (reference sequence). The CDR3 DNA sequence: TGTGCCAGCAGCCCTGACAGGGGAATCCGGGCCCAGCATTTT. This gives the protein CASSPDRGIRAQHF.

Comments on this clone: This same CDR3 is encoded by further DNA sequences in the sample. V is TRBV7-2 and J is TRBJ1-5, with a tentative D call TRBD1 (5 bases). Germline V gene lookup returns CDR1 SGHTA and CDR2 FQGNSA. Trimming stripped 8 bases from V and 1 base from J, with 9 bases between. The CDR3 contains 13 residues. The CDR3 DNA reads as TGTGCCAGCGGCCGGGACAGCAATCAGCCCCAGCATTTT. Its protein is CASGRDSNQPQHF.

V usage is TRBV9 and J usage is TRBJ1-1, with D perhaps TRBD1 (6 bases). This CDR3 is 17 amino acids long. Germline V gene lookup returns CDR1 SGDLS and CDR2 YYNGEE. The germline V and J ends were trimmed by 0 bases and 3 bases, with 18 bases remaining between them. CDR3 DNA sequence: TGTGCCAGCAGCGTAGATTTCCGCAGGGGTACGGACACTGAAGCTTTCTTT. Amino acid sequence: CASSVDFRRGTDTEAFF.

The DNA for the CDR3 is TGCAGCGTTCAAGTCGGGATTAGGCGGCGATATGGCTACACCTTC. This sequence encodes CSVQVGIRRRYGYTF. V and J are TRBV29-1 and TRBJ1-2; D call uncertain. The V and J ends lost 5 bases and 5 bases respectively, with 21 bases between them. Germline V gene data show CDR1 as SQVTM and CDR2 as ANQGSEA. The CDR3 is 15 amino acids.

The chain has TRBV28 and TRBJ1-2; D unresolved. There are 12 residues in the CDR3. V lost 1 base and J lost 5, with 5 bases in between. CDR1 and CDR2 (germline): MDHEN, SYDVKM. The CDR3 DNA follows: TGTGCCAGCAGTTTATCCATGTATGGCTACACCTTC. Protein: CASSLSMYGYTF.

This chain connects TRBV30 to TRBJ1-1; 8 bases align to TRBD1. The CDR3 runs to 13 residues. Germline V gene sequence: CDR1 GTSNPN, CDR2 SVGIG (reference sequence). Trimming took 0 bases from V and 5 from J; bases not matched to a gene: 2. The CDR3 nucleotides are TGTGCCTGGAGTGTAGACAGGGGAACTGAAGCTTTCTTT. As protein: CAWSVDRGTEAFF.

The rearrangement joins TRBV5-1 to TRBJ2-1, with 13 bases that match TRBD2. CDR3 length equals 17 residues. Germline-derived CDR1 and CDR2 are SGHRS and YFSETQ. V lost 4 bases to trimming and J lost 7 bases; unmatched junction nucleotides: 11. CDR3 coding DNA: TGCGCCAGCAGCCCGGGAAGACTAGCGGGAGGATGGAATGAGCAGTTCTTC. Translating it yields CASSPGRLAGGWNEQFF.

The chain employs TRBV6-4 and TRBJ1-1; tentatively, D is TRBD1 (5 bases). The CDR3 loop spans 13 amino acids. V shed 3 bases and J shed 4 bases, with 9 bases lying between them. Germline V gives CDR1 MRHNA, CDR2 SNTAGT. This chain's CDR3 is CASSEQAGTEAFF. The DNA of the CDR3 is TGTGCCAGCAGTGAACAGGCGGGCACTGAAGCTTTCTTT.

This chain links TRBV9 with TRBJ1-1, with D hard to call. V was pared by 1 base and J by 0 bases, with 13 bases between. The CDR3 sequence is 16 residues long. From germline, CDR1 is SGDLS and CDR2 YYNGEE. The CDR3: CASSVKLGIMNTEAFF. The CDR3 region has the DNA TGTGCCAGCAGCGTAAAGTTAGGGATCATGAACACTGAAGCTTTCTTT.

CDR3 sequence reads: CASSALGLQSSYEQYF. The CDR3, as DNA: TGTGCCAGCTCAGCTTTGGGACTTCAAAGCTCCTACGAGCAGTACTTC. V and J are TRBV18 and TRBJ2-7; TRBD2 is a possible D gene (6 bases). Germline CDR1 is KGHSH and CDR2 is LQKENI. Deletions cut 5 bases from V and 0 bases from J, with 17 bases between. This CDR3 spans 16 amino acids.

The chain joins TRBV5-1 to TRBJ2-3; 10 bases agree with TRBD1. Germline CDR1 is SGHRS and CDR2 is YFSETQ. The trim removed 5 bases at V and 5 bases at J, leaving 8 bases unmatched. The CDR3 spans 15 residues. The CDR3 here is CASSAGTGVGDTQYF. CDR3 nucleotides: TGCGCCAGCAGTGCTGGGACAGGGGTCGGAGATACGCAGTATTTT.

The rearrangement joins TRBV27 to TRBJ1-5, with 11 bases aligning to TRBD1. CDR3 length: 16 residues. The V and J ends lost 5 bases and 6 bases, in that order; junction bases with no gene match: 9. Germline V lookup: CDR1 MNHEY, CDR2 SMNVEV (reference sequence). The DNA of the CDR3 is TGTGCCAGCAGTCTCCGGACAGGGGGCGCGTTTCAGCCCCAGCATTTT. Translated: CASSLRTGGAFQPQHF.

This chain joins TRBV4-2 and TRBJ2-7; D unclear. Trimming took 0 bases from V and 1 from J, leaving 7 bases between them. The CDR3 has 14 amino acids. CDR1 LGHNA and CDR2 YNFKEQ come from the germline V gene. The chain's CDR3 is CASSQDFPSYEQYF. The CDR3 DNA reads TGTGCCAGCAGCCAAGATTTCCCGTCCTACGAGCAGTACTTC.